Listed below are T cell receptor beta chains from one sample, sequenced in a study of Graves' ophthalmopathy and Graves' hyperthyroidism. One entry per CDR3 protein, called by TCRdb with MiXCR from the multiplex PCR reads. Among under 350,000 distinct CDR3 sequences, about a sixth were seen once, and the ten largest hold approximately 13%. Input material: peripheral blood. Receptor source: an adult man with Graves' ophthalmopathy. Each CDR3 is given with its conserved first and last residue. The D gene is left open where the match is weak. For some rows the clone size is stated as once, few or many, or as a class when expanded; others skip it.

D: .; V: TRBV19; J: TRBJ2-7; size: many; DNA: TGTGCCAGTAGTATAGTGGACGGGACGAGCTCCTACGAGCAGTACTTC; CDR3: CASSIVDGTSSYEQYF
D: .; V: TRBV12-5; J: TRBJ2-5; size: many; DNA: TGTGCTAGTGGTTTGGATACAGGGTTGCAAGAGACCCAGTACTTC; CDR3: CASGLDTGLQETQYF
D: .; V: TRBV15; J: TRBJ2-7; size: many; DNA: TGTGCCACCAGCAGGGACATGGCAAATCGGCAGTACTTC; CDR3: CATSRDMANRQYF
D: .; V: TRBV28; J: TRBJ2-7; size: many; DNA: TGTGCCAGCCGACTATCGGCCTACGAGCAGTACTTC; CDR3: CASRLSAYEQYF
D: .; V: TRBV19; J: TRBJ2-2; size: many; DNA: TGTGCCAGTGCTCCGGGACGTTCGAACACCGGGGAGCTGTTTTTT; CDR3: CASAPGRSNTGELFF
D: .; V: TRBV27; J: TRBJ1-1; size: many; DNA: TGTGCCAGCAGTTTATCCGTAGCGACTGAAGCTTTCTTT; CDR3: CASSLSVATEAFF
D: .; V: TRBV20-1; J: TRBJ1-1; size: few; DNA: TGCAGTGCTCCGTCCGGGCCATACATGAACACTGAAGCTTTCTTT; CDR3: CSAPSGPYMNTEAFF
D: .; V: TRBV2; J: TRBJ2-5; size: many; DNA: TGTGCCAGCAGTCCAATCCTACAAGAGACCCAGTACTTC; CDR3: CASSPILQETQYF
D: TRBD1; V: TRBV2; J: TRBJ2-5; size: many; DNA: TGTGCCAGCCAGACAGGGGGGCGAGAGACCCAGTACTTC; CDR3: CASQTGGRETQYF
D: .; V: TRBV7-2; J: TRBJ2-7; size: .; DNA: TGTGCCAGCAGCTTAATCGGGACCCAGAACTACGAGCAGTACTTC; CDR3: CASSLIGTQNYEQYF
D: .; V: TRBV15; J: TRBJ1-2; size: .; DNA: TGTGCCACCAGCAGCACCCTAGGGGATCACTATGGCTACAGCTTC; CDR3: CATSSTLGDHYGYSF
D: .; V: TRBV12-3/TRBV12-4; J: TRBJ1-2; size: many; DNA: TGTGCCAGCAGTTTTGGCGGTAATAACTATGGCTACACCTTC; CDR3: CASSFGGNNYGYTF
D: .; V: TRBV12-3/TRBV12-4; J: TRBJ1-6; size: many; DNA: TGTGCCAGCAGTTTACGGACTTCCTCCTATAATTCACCCCTCCACTTT; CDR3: CASSLRTSSYNSPLHF
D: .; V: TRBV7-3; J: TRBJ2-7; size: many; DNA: TGTGCCAGCAGCTTAATTGGGGGGGCGGTCGAGCAGTACTTC; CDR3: CASSLIGGAVEQYF
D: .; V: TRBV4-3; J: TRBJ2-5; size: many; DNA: TGCGCCAGCAGCCGGGACCCAGCCGGGACCCAGTACTTC; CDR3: CASSRDPAGTQYF
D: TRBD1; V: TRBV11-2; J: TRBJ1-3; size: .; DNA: TGTGCCAGCAGCGTTACAGGGGCGGTTACTGGAAACACCATATATTTT; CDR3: CASSVTGAVTGNTIYF
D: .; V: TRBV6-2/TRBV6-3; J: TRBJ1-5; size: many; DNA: TGTGCCAGCAGACGGAGCTATAGCAATCAGCCCCAGCATTTT; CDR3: CASRRSYSNQPQHF
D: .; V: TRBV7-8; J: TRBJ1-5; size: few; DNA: TGTGCCAGCAGCTTAGTAGGGAAGCATCAGCCCCAGCATTTT; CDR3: CASSLVGKHQPQHF
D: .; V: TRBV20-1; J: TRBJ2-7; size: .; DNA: TGCAGTGCTCCGAACTCCCCGGGCCCCATTGCCTACGAGCAGTACTTC; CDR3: CSAPNSPGPIAYEQYF
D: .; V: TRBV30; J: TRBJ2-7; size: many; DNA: TGTGCCTGGAGGGATCGGGACGAGCAGTACTTC; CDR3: CAWRDRDEQYF
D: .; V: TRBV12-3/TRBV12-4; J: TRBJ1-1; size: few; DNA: TGTGCCAGCTCCTTGGGCCGCGGGAAAGCTTTCTTT; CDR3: CASSLGRGKAFF
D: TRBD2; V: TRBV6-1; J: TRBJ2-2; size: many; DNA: TGTGCCAGCAGTGTAGCGGGAGCTTCGAACACCGGGGAGCTGTTTTTT; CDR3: CASSVAGASNTGELFF
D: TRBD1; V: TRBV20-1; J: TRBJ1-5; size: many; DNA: TGCAGTGCCCTCAGGGGGGACAGGGGTGGCCTTCAGCCCCAGCATTTT; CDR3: CSALRGDRGGLQPQHF
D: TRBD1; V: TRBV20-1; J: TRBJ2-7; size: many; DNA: TGCAGTGCGTCGGGACAGCCGTCCTACGAGCAGTACTTC; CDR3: CSASGQPSYEQYF
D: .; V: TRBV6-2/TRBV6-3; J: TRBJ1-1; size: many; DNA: TGTGCCAGCAACGACCGGGGCGCGGGGGAAGCTTTCTTT; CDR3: CASNDRGAGEAFF
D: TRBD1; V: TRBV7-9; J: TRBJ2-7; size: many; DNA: TGTGCCAGCAGCTTAGCCGGGACAGGGATTCGCGAGCAGTACTTC; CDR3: CASSLAGTGIREQYF
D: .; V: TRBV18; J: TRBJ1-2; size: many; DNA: TGTGCCAACTCACCCAGTTATGGCTACACCTTC; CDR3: CANSPSYGYTF
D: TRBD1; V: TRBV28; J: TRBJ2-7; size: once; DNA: TGTGCCAGCAGTTTATGGGACAGGTTGGAGCAGTACTTC; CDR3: CASSLWDRLEQYF
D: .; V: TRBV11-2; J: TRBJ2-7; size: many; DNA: TGTGCCAGCAGCGGAGTCCGTAGGCGGGGCCCCCTCGAGCAGTACTTC; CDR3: CASSGVRRRGPLEQYF
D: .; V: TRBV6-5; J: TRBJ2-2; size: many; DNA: TGTGCCAGCAGTTACGGCAGGGGACGAACCGGGGAGCTGTTTTTT; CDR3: CASSYGRGRTGELFF
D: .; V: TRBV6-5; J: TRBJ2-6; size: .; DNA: TGTGCCAGCAGTTACTCGGGGGCCCCCGGGGCCAACGTCCTGACTTTC; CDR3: CASSYSGAPGANVLTF
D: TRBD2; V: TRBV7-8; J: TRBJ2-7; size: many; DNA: TGTGCCAGCAGCTTAGCGGGGGGGGAAAGGTACGAGCAGTACTTC; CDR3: CASSLAGGERYEQYF
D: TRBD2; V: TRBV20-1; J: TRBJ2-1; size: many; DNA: TGCAGTGCTTACCCCGGACTCGGGGGGTCCTACAATGAGCAGTTCTTC; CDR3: CSAYPGLGGSYNEQFF
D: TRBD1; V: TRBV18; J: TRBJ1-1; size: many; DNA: TGTGCCAGCTCACTTACCGGGACAGCGGACACTGAAGCTTTCTTT; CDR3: CASSLTGTADTEAFF
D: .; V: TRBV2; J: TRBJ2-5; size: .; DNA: TGTGCCAGCAGCCGCGACAGAAATCGAGAGACCCAGTACTTC; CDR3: CASSRDRNRETQYF